What follows is one T cell receptor (beta chain) and its context. The entry originates in a study of cytomegalovirus exposure and HLA in healthy donors. The method was immunoSEQ multiplex PCR; TCRdb's version includes in-frame clones alone and lacks a portion of them. The sample yields 75,000 to 95,000 clones, roughly 97% seen once. V lost 4 bases and J 7 bases, leaving 9 bases between the germline ends. Germline V gene sequence: CDR1 SGDLS, CDR2 YYNGEE. The CDR3 sequence is 12 residues long. Sample: PBMCs. The clonotype originates from a man younger than 35 in good health and CMV-seronegative. The chain joins TRBV9 to TRBJ1-5; D is perhaps TRBD1 (6 bases). The CDR3 loop reads CASSSGAQPQHF. In DNA, the CDR3 is TGTGCCAGCAGCTCAGGGGCGCAGCCCCAGCATTTT.